A single sample is the source of the 28 T cell receptor beta chains below, sequenced in a study of OX40 agonist ivuxolimab in advanced cancers. Assay: immunoSEQ multiplex PCR; the TCRdb copy retains only in-frame clones and omits some. The sample records about 68,000 clones, more than 70% being singletons. Material: CD4+ or CD8+ T cells sorted from blood, obtained in a trial of the OX40 agonist ivuxolimab. These receptors were taken from an adult with an advanced solid tumor such as melanoma, head and neck, liver or kidney cancer.

V and J are TRBV29-1 and TRBJ2-3; 11 nucleotides align to TRBD2. Per germline, CDR1 SQVTM and CDR2 ANQGSEA. The CDR3 has 16 amino acids. V gave up 1 base and J gave up 0 bases; unmatched junction bases: 3. The CDR3 DNA reads as TGCAGCGTTGAAGGGGCTAGCGGGGGGAGCACAGATACGCAGTATTTT. It codes for CSVEGASGGSTDTQYF.

The rearrangement uses TRBV11-2 and TRBJ2-5; D not certain. Germline CDR1 is SGHAT and CDR2 is FQNNGV. With 1 base removed from V and 1 base from J, the gap between germline ends came to 7 bases. The CDR3 is made up of 14 amino acids. The chain's CDR3 is CASSLGAAQETQYF. CDR3 bases: TGTGCCAGCAGCTTAGGGGCGGCCCAAGAGACCCAGTACTTC.

This rearrangement joins TRBV7-2 to TRBJ2-3; D may be TRBD1 (5 bases). V was cut by 1 base and J by 0 bases, with 14 bases left in between. The CDR3 length is 17 residues. In germline, CDR1 is SGHTA, CDR2 FQGNSA. The CDR3 region is CASSLDSQDTSTDTQYF. CDR3 sequence (DNA): TGTGCCAGCAGCTTAGATAGTCAGGACACTAGCACAGATACGCAGTATTTT.

V is TRBV7-9 and J is TRBJ1-6; D remains ambiguous. CDR3 length equals 13 residues. Germline V gene data show CDR1 as SEHNR and CDR2 as FQNEAQ (reference sequence). Trimming stripped 5 bases from V and 8 bases from J, with 10 bases between. The CDR3 nucleotides are TGTGCCAGCAGCGGAAGCGGAGATTCACCCCTCCACTTT. Protein: CASSGSGDSPLHF.

A single count supports this clone. The chain is built from TRBV7-2 and TRBJ2-2; TRBD1 or TRBD2 may be the D gene (5 bases each). This CDR3 region has 16 residues. Per germline, CDR1 SGHTA and CDR2 FQGNSA. Trimming shortened V by 1 base and J by 1 base, and 10 bases separated the two germline ends. CDR3 sequence: CASSLGGRGNTGELFF. CDR3 nucleotide sequence: TGTGCCAGCAGCTTAGGGGGACGGGGGAACACCGGGGAGCTGTTTTTT.

The chain has TRBV5-1 and TRBJ2-7; the D gene is possibly TRBD2 (6 bases). The CDR3 totals 13 residues. V lost 0 bases and J 6 bases, leaving 10 bases between the germline ends. Per the germline V gene, CDR1 is SGHRS and CDR2 is YFSETQ. In DNA, the CDR3 is TGCGCCAGCAGCTTGGACCAGGGAGGCGAGCAGTACTTC. Translation gives CASSLDQGGEQYF.

CDR3 loop: CASSSAGTGELFF. Here the CDR3 DNA reads TGTGCCAGCAGCTCCGCGGGCACCGGGGAGCTGTTTTTT. The chain recombines TRBV7-3 with TRBJ2-2, with a tentative D call TRBD2 (5 bases). With 4 bases removed from V and 4 bases from J, the gap between germline ends came to 7 bases. The CDR3 totals 13 residues. Germline CDR1 reads SGHTA; CDR2 reads FQGTGA.

This clone was picked up a small number of times. The identical CDR3 is also encoded by other nucleotide sequences in the sample. The chain has TRBV2 and TRBJ1-2, with D uncertain. The CDR3 consists of 14 residues. Germline values: CDR1 SNHLY, CDR2 FYNNEI. The V gene lost 3 bases and the J gene lost 3 bases, with 11 bases spanning the gap. This CDR3 is CASSEEGGYYGYTF. The CDR3 DNA sequence: TGTGCCAGCAGTGAGGAGGGAGGGTACTATGGCTACACCTTC.

V and J are TRBV7-2 and TRBJ2-3; possible D gene TRBD1, 6 bases. The V and J ends lost 0 bases and 1 base respectively, with 11 bases between them. CDR3 length equals 16 residues. The germline V gene has CDR1 SGHTA and CDR2 FQGNSA. The CDR3 sequence is CASSLAAGAGTDTQYF. In DNA form, the CDR3 reads TGTGCCAGCAGCTTAGCGGCAGGGGCCGGCACAGATACGCAGTATTTT.

The chain employs TRBV19 and TRBJ1-5, with D possibly being TRBD1 (6 bases). The CDR3 runs to 14 residues. The germline CDR1 and CDR2 sequences are LNHDA and SQIVND (reference sequence). The V end lost 5 bases, the J end lost 3 bases, and 11 bases lay between the germline ends. The DNA for the CDR3 is TGTGCCAGTAGTGCCAGGGGATTCAATCAGCCCCAGCATTTT. Translating gives CASSARGFNQPQHF.

This clone was counted between two and nine times. This chain connects TRBV19 to TRBJ1-2, with D hard to call. CDR1 is LNHDA, CDR2 SQIVND, per germline (reference sequence). V was shortened by 6 bases and J by 3 bases, with 20 bases between the two germline ends. The CDR3 spans 16 residues. CDR3 nucleotide sequence: TGTGCCAGTAGCCCTCGGTCGGCAGCCTTTTACTATGGCTACACCTTC. As protein: CASSPRSAAFYYGYTF.

V and J are TRBV7-2 and TRBJ1-1; no definite D call. The V end was cut by 4 bases, the J end by 4 bases, with 10 bases between. This CDR3 region has 13 residues. The germline V gene has CDR1 SGHTA and CDR2 FQGNSA. The CDR3 is CASSSSYFTEAFF. The CDR3 nucleotides are TGTGCCAGCAGCTCTAGCTATTTCACTGAAGCTTTCTTT. The entire variable domain, with the rest obtained from reference TRBV7-2 and TRBJ1-1, is as follows: GAGVSQSPSNKVTEKGKDVELRCDPISGHTALYWYRQSLGQGLEFLIYFQGNSAPDKSGLPSDRFSAERTGGSVSTLTIQRTQQEDSAVYLCASSSSYFTEAFFGQGTRLTVV.

CDR3 sequence: CASSPPGAHEQYF. CDR3 nucleotide sequence: TGTGCCAGCTCACCACCAGGGGCCCACGAGCAGTACTTC. This chain connects TRBV18 to TRBJ2-7; D is possibly TRBD1 (5 bases). This CDR3 region has 13 residues. Germline-derived CDR1 and CDR2 are KGHSH and LQKENI. V was trimmed by 0 bases and J by 5 bases, leaving 8 bases between them.

The chain carries TRBV6-5 and TRBJ2-1; D might be TRBD1 (5 bases). CDR1 MNHEY and CDR2 SVGAGI come from the germline V gene. CDR3 length: 15 residues. Trimming left V 2 bases short and J 6 bases short, with 14 bases between. The CDR3 loop is CASSYGQGIANEQFF. DNA of the CDR3: TGTGCCAGCAGTTACGGGCAGGGTATAGCCAATGAGCAGTTCTTC.

In this sample, this clone turned up a few times. The chain couples TRBV11-2 to TRBJ1-2; the match to TRBD1 covers 8 bases. The CDR3 extends over 13 amino acids. The V gene end was trimmed by 5 bases and the J gene end by 7 bases; junction bases not matched to a gene: 6. Germline lookup yields CDR1 SGHAT and CDR2 FQNNGV. As DNA, the CDR3 is TGTGCCAGCAGCCCCACAGGGGGAGGTGGCTACACCTTC. It translates to CASSPTGGGGYTF. The complete variable domain, with remaining parts taken from reference TRBV11-2 and TRBJ1-2, reads EAGVAQSPRYKIIEKRQSVAFWCNPISGHATLYWYQQILGQGPKLLIQFQNNGVVDDSQLPKDRFSAERLKGVDSTLKIQPAKLEDSAVYLCASSPTGGGGYTFGSGTRLTVV.

V is TRBV18 and J is TRBJ2-5, with 10 bases fitting TRBD1. Trimming took 8 bases from V and 3 from J; bases not matched to a gene: 6. The CDR3 has 14 residues. From germline, CDR1 is KGHSH and CDR2 LQKENI. The CDR3 DNA is TGTGCCAGCGGGGCCGGGACAGGGGAAGAGACCCAGTACTTC. It is translated as CASGAGTGEETQYF.

V gene TRBV4-1 combines with J gene TRBJ2-2; D gene unclear. The CDR3 has 14 amino acids. The ends were cut back, 4 bases at V and 6 bases at J, with 12 bases in the middle. Germline lookup yields CDR1 MGHRA and CDR2 YSYEKL. The CDR3 here is CASSLTPVSGELFF. The CDR3 nucleotides read TGCGCCAGCAGCCTGACGCCGGTATCCGGGGAGCTGTTTTTT.

This clone was picked up one time. The chain links TRBV7-8 to TRBJ2-2, with D perhaps matching TRBD1 (7 bases). The V end lost 1 base, the J end lost 4 bases, and 13 bases lay between the germline ends. There are 16 residues in the CDR3. Germline-derived CDR1 and CDR2 are SGHVS and FQNEAQ. CDR3 residues: CASSLVGQGGTGELFF. In DNA, the CDR3 is TGTGCCAGCAGCTTAGTAGGGCAGGGGGGCACCGGGGAGCTGTTTTTT.

The chain employs TRBV7-8 and TRBJ1-6; D gene unclear. CDR1 and CDR2 from the germline V gene are SGHVS and FQNEAQ. V shed 2 bases and J shed 7 bases, with 9 bases lying between them. The CDR3 is made up of 14 amino acids. The CDR3 bases are TGTGCCAGCAGCTTATTACGGGGAAATTCACCCCTCCACTTT. The encoded protein is CASSLLRGNSPLHF.

The CDR3 coding sequence is TGTGCCAGTAGTCACCTAAGGGGGGGTAACACCGGGGAGCTGTTTTTT. It specifies CASSHLRGGNTGELFF. V usage is TRBV19 and J usage is TRBJ2-2, with a possible D match to TRBD2 (7 bases). This CDR3 spans 16 amino acids. CDR1 and CDR2 (germline): LNHDA, SQIVND (reference sequence). V was trimmed by 5 bases and J by 2 bases, leaving 15 bases between them.

The chain carries TRBV11-1 and TRBJ1-2, with a tentative D call TRBD1 (5 bases). Germline V gene lookup returns CDR1 SGHAT and CDR2 FQDESV (reference sequence). The CDR3 covers 13 residues. Trimming stripped 2 bases from V and 8 bases from J, with 12 bases between. The CDR3, as DNA: TGTGCCAGCAGCTTACAGGGTGCGAGGGGCTACACCTTC. Its translation: CASSLQGARGYTF.

This sequence joins TRBV5-4 and TRBJ1-4, with TRBD1 matching 8 bases. Germline lookup yields CDR1 SGHNT and CDR2 YYREEE (reference sequence). CDR3 size: 16 residues. V lost 3 bases to trimming and J lost 6 bases; unmatched junction nucleotides: 10. In DNA, the CDR3 is TGTGCCAGCAGCTCCGGACAGGGCGGCGGGCATGAAAAACTGTTTTTT. Translating it yields CASSSGQGGGHEKLFF.

This chain uses TRBV10-3 with TRBJ2-2, with TRBD1 matching 8 bases. This CDR3 has 14 residues. Unmatched junction bases numbered 6, after V lost 9 bases and J lost 3 bases. Germline V lookup: CDR1 ENHRY, CDR2 SYGVKD. The CDR3 DNA reads as TGTGCCATTGGGGAACAGGGGGACACCGGGGAGCTGTTTTTT. Encoded protein: CAIGEQGDTGELFF.

V and J are TRBV5-1 and TRBJ2-7; 10 bases fit TRBD2. Unmatched junction bases numbered 3, after V lost 5 bases and J lost 1 base. The CDR3 runs 14 residues. Germline assignment: CDR1 SGHRS and CDR2 YFSETQ. CDR3 nucleotides: TGCGCCAGCAGTACTAGCGGGGTGTCCTACGAGCAGTACTTC. Translation gives CASSTSGVSYEQYF.

This clone occurred a few times. The chain combines TRBV6-6 with TRBJ2-3, with D possibly matching TRBD1 (5 bases). This CDR3 comprises 15 residues. Trimming pared 6 bases from V and 6 bases from J, leaving 19 bases between. CDR1 is MNHNY, CDR2 SVGAGI, per germline (reference sequence). The CDR3: CASRYRLEPRDTQYF. Written as DNA, the CDR3 is TGTGCCAGCAGATACAGGTTGGAACCACGGGATACGCAGTATTTT.

The chain carries TRBV4-2 and TRBJ2-6; TRBD1 might be the D (5 bases). The CDR3 is 16 residues long. Trimming pared 3 bases from V and 3 bases from J, leaving 12 bases between. Germline V gene lookup returns CDR1 LGHNA and CDR2 YNFKEQ. CDR3 sequence: CASSHISRGGANVLTF. The CDR3, as DNA: TGTGCCAGCAGCCATATTTCAAGGGGTGGGGCCAACGTCCTGACTTTC.

The rearrangement uses TRBV9 and TRBJ1-2, with a tentative D call TRBD1 (6 bases). Trimming cost V 4 bases and J 4 bases, with 17 bases left between them. This CDR3 is 15 amino acids long. The germline V gene encodes CDR1 SGDLS and CDR2 YYNGEE. CDR3 in DNA: TGTGCCAGCAGCATCTTCTCGACAGGCCCCTATGGCTACACCTTC. It specifies CASSIFSTGPYGYTF.

The V and J genes are TRBV9 and TRBJ1-1, with a tentative D call TRBD1 (5 bases). Germline values: CDR1 SGDLS, CDR2 YYNGEE. Between the trimmed V and J ends, which lost 4 bases and 4 bases, there was a span of 17 bases. This CDR3 comprises 15 residues. The CDR3 sequence: CASSLEGRGGTEAFF. The DNA of the CDR3 is TGTGCCAGCAGCCTCGAGGGGAGGGGTGGCACTGAAGCTTTCTTT.